What follows are 10 T cell receptor beta chains derived from one specimen sequenced in a study of blood T cells in healthy people across ages. It was with a sample-barcoded 5' primer and a J-beta primer mix that a second PCR of roughly 6 to 12 cycles was run. Each CDR3 protein is one row after TCRdb ran MiXCR on the 5' RACE reads. This sample has around 1.1 million distinct CDR3 sequences, with around two fifths found just once. The sequencing sample was made of blood. These receptor sequences come from a man between 18 and 29 years old in good health.

This clonotype was recorded only once. The chain links TRBV7-2 to TRBJ2-3; 10 bases match TRBD2. Germline V gene data show CDR1 as SGHTA and CDR2 as FQGNSA. The CDR3 contains 14 residues. The J segment lost 9 bases and the V segment lost 2 bases, leaving 5 bases of the junction unmatched. In DNA, the CDR3 is TGTGCCAGCAGCTTATCTAGCGGGGGACCCACGCAGTATTTT. Translated, it gives CASSLSSGGPTQYF.

This clonotype was observed a handful of times. The CDR3: CSASLRSAAEQFF. The CDR3 nucleotides are TGCAGTGCTAGCTTACGTTCTGCCGCGGAGCAGTTCTTC. The gene calls are TRBV20-1 and TRBJ2-1, with unresolved D. From germline, CDR1 is DFQATT and CDR2 SNEGSKA (reference sequence). The length of the CDR3 is 13 residues. V was trimmed by 3 bases and J by 10 bases, leaving 16 bases between them.

The V gene is TRBV14, the J gene TRBJ1-1; D is undetermined. The CDR3 is 15 residues long. Germline V gene lookup returns CDR1 SGHDN and CDR2 FVKESK. Trimming stripped 0 bases from V and 0 bases from J, with 8 bases between. CDR3: CASSQERQLNTEAFF. CDR3 coding DNA: TGTGCCAGCAGCCAAGAGAGGCAGTTGAACACTGAAGCTTTCTTT.

The rearrangement joins TRBV6-2 or TRBV6-3 to TRBJ2-7; no firm D call. The length of the CDR3 is 12 residues. The V and J ends lost 0 bases and 5 bases respectively, with 5 bases between them. CDR1 and CDR2 (germline): MNHEY, SVGEGT. In DNA form, the CDR3 reads TGTGCCAGCAGTTACTCGGTCAACGAGCAGTACTTC. This translates into CASSYSVNEQYF.

As to this clonotype: Germline and junction disagree at one end, which may indicate a read error. This chain joins TRBV4-1 and TRBJ2-7; the D is unclear. The DNA end is a closer match to TRBJ2-5, so the J assignment may be wrong. Germline assignment: CDR1 MGHRA and CDR2 YSYEKL. The CDR3 extends over 13 amino acids. CDR3 loop: CTSSQFSRETQYF. DNA for the CDR3: TGCACCAGCAGCCAGTTCTCTAGGGAGACCCAGTACTTC.

V is TRBV12-3 or TRBV12-4 and J is TRBJ1-1; D remains ambiguous. CDR3 length: 15 amino acids. With 5 bases removed from V and 0 bases from J, the gap between germline ends came to 13 bases. CDR3 region: CASSPRTALNTEAFF. CDR3 bases: TGTGCCAGCAGTCCAAGGACGGCTTTGAACACTGAAGCTTTCTTT.

V is TRBV6-5 and J is TRBJ2-3; D possibly corresponds to TRBD2 (6 bases). This CDR3 has 15 amino acids. With 0 bases removed from V and 6 bases from J, the gap between germline ends came to 13 bases. CDR1 is MNHEY and CDR2 is SVGAGI in the germline V gene. The CDR3 here is CASSYSTTGGDTQYF. For the CDR3, the DNA is TGTGCCAGCAGTTACTCGACCACTGGGGGGGATACGCAGTATTTT.

This clonotype was seen a handful of times. The V call is TRBV20-1, the J call TRBJ2-1; a weak D match, TRBD2 (5 bases). CDR1 is DFQATT, CDR2 SNEGSKA, per germline (reference sequence). V lost 5 bases and J 5 bases, leaving 13 bases between the germline ends. The CDR3 runs to 13 residues. CDR3 residues: CSARRTGDNEQFF. The CDR3 nucleotides read TGCAGTGCTCGCCGGACTGGCGACAATGAGCAGTTCTTC.

This clonotype showed up just a few times. V is TRBV7-8 and J is TRBJ1-6; D is perhaps TRBD1 (6 bases). V was shortened by 5 bases and J by 5 bases, with 13 bases between the two germline ends. This CDR3 has 15 amino acids. Germline values: CDR1 SGHVS, CDR2 FQNEAQ. The CDR3 region is CASSPLQGHNSPLHF. Written as DNA, the CDR3 is TGTGCCAGCAGCCCATTACAGGGACATAATTCACCCCTCCACTTT.

This clonotype was recorded a few times. V usage is TRBV12-3 or TRBV12-4 and J usage is TRBJ2-3; 8 bases align to TRBD1. The CDR3 spans 16 residues. Losses at the gene ends were 6 bases for V and 4 bases for J; bases not matched to a gene: 12. This chain's CDR3 is CASSLFSGGVPDTQYF. The CDR3 DNA is TGTGCCAGCAGCCTTTTTTCAGGGGGCGTGCCAGATACGCAGTATTTT.